The next 9 T cell receptor beta chains were all read from a single sample in a study of OX40 agonist ivuxolimab in advanced cancers. Libraries were prepared by immunoSEQ multiplex PCR; TCRdb keeps only in-frame clonotypes and omits some of them. The sample lists 65,000 to 75,000 clones, about 83% occurring once. The sequencing used CD4+ or CD8+ T cells sorted from blood, collected in a trial of the OX40 agonist ivuxolimab. These receptors all stem from an adult with an advanced solid tumor such as melanoma, head and neck, liver or kidney cancer.

V is TRBV5-4 and J is TRBJ1-1, with TRBD1 as a possible D gene (5 bases). The germline V and J ends were trimmed by 0 bases and 1 base, with 13 bases remaining between them. The CDR3 spans 16 residues. CDR1 is SGHNT and CDR2 is YYREEE in the germline V gene (reference sequence). CDR3 nucleotide sequence: TGTGCCAGCAGCTTGGCCCTGCGACAGTCGAACACTGAAGCTTTCTTT. Translating gives CASSLALRQSNTEAFF. Filled out from reference TRBV5-4 and TRBJ1-1, the complete variable domain reads ETGVTQSPTHLIKTRGQQVTLRCSSQSGHNTVSWYQQALGQGPQFIFQYYREEENGRGNFPPRFSGLQFPNYSSELNVNALELDDSALYLCASSLALRQSNTEAFFGQGTRLTVV.

V is TRBV4-2 and J is TRBJ1-1; D is possibly TRBD1 (5 bases). Germline lookup yields CDR1 LGHNA and CDR2 YNFKEQ. This CDR3 comprises 15 residues. The V end lost 4 bases, the J end lost 11 bases, and 23 bases lay between the germline ends. CDR3 in amino acids: CASSPQKGSGIIAFF. The CDR3 nucleotides read TGTGCCAGCAGCCCGCAAAAGGGGTCAGGGATAATTGCTTTCTTT.

This clone was seen more than once but under ten times. Written as DNA, the CDR3 is TGTGCCAGCAGGATAAAGGGGGCGGGTGGCTACACCTTC. Amino acids: CASRIKGAGGYTF. The chain combines TRBV6-6 with TRBJ1-2, with TRBD1 identical over 7 bases. The CDR3 covers 13 residues. The ends lost 6 bases at V and 7 bases at J; junction bases unmatched: 8. Germline CDR1 is MNHNY and CDR2 is SVGAGI (reference sequence).

This rearrangement joins TRBV27 to TRBJ2-1; 10 bases match TRBD2. The V segment lost 2 bases and the J segment 9 bases; nucleotides outside the gene matches: 7. Germline values: CDR1 MNHEY, CDR2 SMNVEV (reference sequence). The CDR3 extends over 15 amino acids. The CDR3 DNA reads as TGTGCCAGCAGTTTAGAGGGTAGCGGGGGGAGTGAGCAGTTCTTC. It translates to CASSLEGSGGSEQFF.

A note on this clone: The same CDR3 also results from other DNA sequences found in this sample. This chain links TRBV9 with TRBJ2-1; 7 bases align to TRBD1. Germline lookup yields CDR1 SGDLS and CDR2 YYNGEE. V was pared by 1 base and J by 3 bases, with 1 base of the junction left unmatched. CDR3 length: 14 residues. The CDR3 coding sequence is TGTGCCAGCAGCGTATCAGGGGGCTACAATGAGCAGTTCTTC. Protein sequence: CASSVSGGYNEQFF.

The V call is TRBV28, the J call TRBJ2-2; 7 bases fit TRBD1. Trimming at V came to 8 bases and at J to 5 bases, leaving 14 bases not matched to a gene. This CDR3 is built from 16 residues. Germline loops: CDR1 MDHEN, CDR2 SYDVKM. The CDR3 sequence is CASQTGSYRGTGELFF. CDR3 bases: TGTGCCAGCCAAACGGGCTCCTACAGGGGTACCGGGGAGCTGTTTTTT.

The chain combines TRBV10-3 with TRBJ2-7; the match to TRBD2 covers 8 bases. Germline trimming cut 2 bases from V and 3 bases from J; bases unmatched to any gene: 0. Germline V lookup: CDR1 ENHRY, CDR2 SYGVKD. The CDR3 spans 13 residues. CDR3: CAISERGGYEQYF. In nucleotides, the CDR3 is TGTGCCATCAGTGAGCGGGGGGGCTACGAGCAGTACTTC.

This chain links TRBV11-2 with TRBJ2-5; 8 bases map to TRBD1. The CDR3 is made up of 15 amino acids. V gave up 5 bases and J gave up 5 bases; unmatched junction bases: 10. Germline values: CDR1 SGHAT, CDR2 FQNNGV. The CDR3 DNA reads TGTGCCAGCAGCCCCGGACAGGGAGAGGGGGAGACCCAGTACTTC. Its translation is CASSPGQGEGETQYF.

This chain connects TRBV10-3 to TRBJ1-6, with D possibly matching TRBD1 (5 bases). This CDR3 contains 13 residues. V gave up 5 bases and J gave up 9 bases, with 11 bases separating them. CDR1 is ENHRY, CDR2 SYGVKD, per germline. CDR3 amino acids: CAISQGSGSPLHF. CDR3 sequence (DNA): TGTGCCATCAGTCAGGGATCAGGTTCACCCCTCCACTTT.